One sample yielded the 10 T cell receptor beta chains listed below, sequenced in a study of blood T cell repertoires in COVID-19. The repertoire was sequenced with immunoSEQ multiplex PCR; TCRdb's copy has only in-frame clones and lacks some. The sample has about 160,000 clones, approximately 86% seen once. The sequenced sample consisted of peripheral blood. These receptors were obtained from a man in his sixties with COVID-19, enrolled during active disease.

The CDR3 loop is CAWTGALTDTQYF. CDR3 coding DNA: TGTGCCTGGACAGGGGCACTCACAGATACGCAGTATTTT. The chain links TRBV30 to TRBJ2-3; TRBD1 might be the D (6 bases). The germline V gene encodes CDR1 GTSNPN and CDR2 SVGIG (reference sequence). There are 13 residues in the CDR3. Between the trimmed V and J ends, which lost 4 bases and 2 bases, there was a span of 10 bases.

The chain uses TRBV6-2 or TRBV6-3 and TRBJ1-5; 10 bases align to TRBD1. This CDR3 spans 16 amino acids. V shed 1 base and J 7 bases; nucleotides not matched to a gene: 7. Germline V gene sequence: CDR1 MNHEY, CDR2 SVGEGT. The chain's CDR3 is CASSYFGDRGRQPQHF. CDR3 DNA: TGTGCCAGCAGTTACTTTGGGGACAGGGGAAGACAGCCCCAGCATTTT.

The chain is built from TRBV18 and TRBJ2-1, with D possibly TRBD2 on 7 matching bases. V gave up 6 bases and J gave up 4 bases, with 19 bases separating them. CDR3 length: 16 residues. The germline V gene has CDR1 KGHSH and CDR2 LQKENI. CDR3 coding DNA: TGTGCCAGCTCGGACAGAGGGGGGGGCCCATACAATGAGCAGTTCTTC. This translates into CASSDRGGGPYNEQFF.

V is TRBV5-6 and J is TRBJ1-1; unclear D gene. This CDR3 has 15 amino acids. Per germline, CDR1 SGHDT and CDR2 YYEEEE. The V end lost 2 bases, the J end lost 2 bases, and 13 bases lay between the germline ends. CDR3 amino acids: CASSLLQLTNTEAFF. CDR3 DNA sequence: TGTGCCAGCAGCTTACTTCAACTAACCAACACTGAAGCTTTCTTT.

The V and J genes are TRBV4-1 and TRBJ1-2; D is perhaps TRBD1 (5 bases). The V end lost 0 bases, the J end lost 4 bases, and 12 bases lay between the germline ends. Per germline, CDR1 MGHRA and CDR2 YSYEKL. The CDR3 loop spans 15 amino acids. The CDR3 bases are TGCGCCAGCAGCCAAGATGGCTCAGGGATCTATGGCTACACCTTC. Residues: CASSQDGSGIYGYTF.

V gene TRBV4-3 combines with J gene TRBJ2-1; 11 nucleotides agree with TRBD2. Germline V gene sequence: CDR1 LGHNA, CDR2 YSLEER. Unmatched junction bases numbered 9, after V lost 2 bases and J lost 9 bases. This CDR3 comprises 16 residues. Written as DNA, the CDR3 is TGCGCCAGCAGCCAACAAACTAGCGGGAGTTCTGTTGAGCAGTTCTTC. Encoded protein: CASSQQTSGSSVEQFF.

This chain connects TRBV20-1 to TRBJ1-6; D may be TRBD1 (6 bases). V was pared by 3 bases and J by 0 bases, with 18 bases between. This CDR3 spans 18 amino acids. The germline gives CDR1 DFQATT, CDR2 SNEGSKA (reference sequence). CDR3 bases: TGCAGTGCTAGTGGTGGACAGTCATTAAGCTCCTATAATTCACCCCTCCACTTT. As protein: CSASGGQSLSSYNSPLHF.

In its sample, this clone was seen once. The V gene is TRBV6-2 or TRBV6-3, the J gene TRBJ1-1, with D hard to call. The CDR3 is 13 residues long. Germline V gene lookup returns CDR1 MNHEY and CDR2 SVGEGT. V lost 0 bases and J lost 6, with 8 bases in between. The CDR3 region is CASSYSKLAEAFF. CDR3 sequence (DNA): TGTGCCAGCAGTTACTCGAAGCTAGCTGAAGCTTTCTTT.

V and J are TRBV18 and TRBJ2-5, with 7 bases that match TRBD2. CDR1 is KGHSH and CDR2 is LQKENI in the germline V gene. This CDR3 spans 15 amino acids. After removal of 6 bases from V and 5 bases from J, the junction contained 12 bases not matched to a gene. CDR3 sequence: CASSGGLAARETQYF. The CDR3 DNA reads TGTGCCAGCTCGGGAGGGCTAGCGGCCAGGGAGACCCAGTACTTC.

The chain employs TRBV7-2 and TRBJ2-1, with TRBD1 matching 11 bases. In germline, CDR1 is SGHTA, CDR2 FQGNSA. Losses at the gene ends were 0 bases for V and 9 bases for J; bases not matched to a gene: 7. This CDR3 has 16 amino acids. As DNA, the CDR3 is TGTGCCAGCAGCTTAGCCGGGACAGGGGGACGGACTGAGCAGTTCTTC. It yields the protein CASSLAGTGGRTEQFF.